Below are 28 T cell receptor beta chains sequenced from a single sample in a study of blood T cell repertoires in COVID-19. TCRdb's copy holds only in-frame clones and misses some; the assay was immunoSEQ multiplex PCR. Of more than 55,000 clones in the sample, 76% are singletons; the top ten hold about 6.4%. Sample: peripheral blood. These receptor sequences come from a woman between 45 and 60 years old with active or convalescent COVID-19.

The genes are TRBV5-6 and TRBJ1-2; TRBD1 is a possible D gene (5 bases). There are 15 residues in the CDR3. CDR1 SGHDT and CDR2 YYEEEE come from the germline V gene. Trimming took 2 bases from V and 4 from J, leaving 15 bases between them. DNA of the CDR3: TGTGCCAGCAGCTTATATGACAGTGCCCTCTATGGCTACACCTTC. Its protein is CASSLYDSALYGYTF.

CDR3 residues: CAWSVMESTEAFF. The CDR3 bases are TGTGCCTGGAGTGTTATGGAGTCCACTGAAGCTTTCTTT. The V call is TRBV30, the J call TRBJ1-1; D ambiguous. The germline gives CDR1 GTSNPN, CDR2 SVGIG (reference sequence). V lost 0 bases to trimming and J lost 4 bases, with 9 bases between them. The CDR3 is made up of 13 amino acids.

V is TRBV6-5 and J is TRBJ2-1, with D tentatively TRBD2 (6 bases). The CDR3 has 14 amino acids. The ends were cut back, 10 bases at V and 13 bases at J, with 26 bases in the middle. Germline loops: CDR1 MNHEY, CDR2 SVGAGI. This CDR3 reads CAIPYRGVPVDQFF. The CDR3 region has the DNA TGTGCCATCCCATACCGCGGGGTCCCAGTTGACCAGTTCTTC.

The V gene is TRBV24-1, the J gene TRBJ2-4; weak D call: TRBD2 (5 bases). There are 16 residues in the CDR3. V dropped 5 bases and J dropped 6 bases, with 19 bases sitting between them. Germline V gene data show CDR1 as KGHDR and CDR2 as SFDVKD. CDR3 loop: CATSATLPDGGNIQYF. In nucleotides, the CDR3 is TGTGCCACCAGTGCCACTCTCCCCGATGGAGGAAACATTCAGTACTTC.

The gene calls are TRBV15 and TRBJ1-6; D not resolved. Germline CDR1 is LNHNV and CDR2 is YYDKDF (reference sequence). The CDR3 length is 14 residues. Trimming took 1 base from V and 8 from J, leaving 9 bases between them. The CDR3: CATSRVPGDSPLHF. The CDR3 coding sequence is TGTGCCACCAGCAGAGTGCCCGGGGATTCACCCCTCCACTTT.

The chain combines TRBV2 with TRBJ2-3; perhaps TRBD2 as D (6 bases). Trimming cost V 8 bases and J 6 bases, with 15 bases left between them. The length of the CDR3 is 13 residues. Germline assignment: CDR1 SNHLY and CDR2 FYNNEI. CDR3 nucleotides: TGTGCCAGCGGAAAGGAGGGGAAGGATACGCAGTATTTT. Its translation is CASGKEGKDTQYF.

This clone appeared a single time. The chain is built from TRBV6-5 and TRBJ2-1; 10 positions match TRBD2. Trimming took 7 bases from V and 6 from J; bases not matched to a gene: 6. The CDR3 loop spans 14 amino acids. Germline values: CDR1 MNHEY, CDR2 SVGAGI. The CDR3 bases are TGTGCCAGCACCATAGCGGGAGGAGGCAATGAGCAGTTCTTC. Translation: CASTIAGGGNEQFF.

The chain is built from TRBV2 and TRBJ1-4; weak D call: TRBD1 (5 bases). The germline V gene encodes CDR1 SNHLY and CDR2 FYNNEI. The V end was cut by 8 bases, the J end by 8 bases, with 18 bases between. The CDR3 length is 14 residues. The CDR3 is CASQWNSQGEKLFF. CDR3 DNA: TGTGCCAGCCAGTGGAACAGTCAGGGCGAAAAACTGTTTTTT.

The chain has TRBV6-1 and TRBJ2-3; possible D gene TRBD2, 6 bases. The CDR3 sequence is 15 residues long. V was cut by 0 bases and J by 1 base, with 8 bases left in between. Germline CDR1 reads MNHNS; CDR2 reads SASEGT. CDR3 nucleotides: TGTGCCAGCAGTGAAGCGACGGGAGGCACAGATACGCAGTATTTT. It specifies CASSEATGGTDTQYF.

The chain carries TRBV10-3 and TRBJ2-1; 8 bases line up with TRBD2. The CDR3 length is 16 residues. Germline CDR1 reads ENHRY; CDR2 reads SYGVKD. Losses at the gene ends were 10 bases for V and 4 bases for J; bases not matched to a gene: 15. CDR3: CATRGAGEGNYNEQFF. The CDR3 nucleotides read TGTGCCACCCGGGGAGCGGGAGAGGGGAATTACAATGAGCAGTTCTTC.

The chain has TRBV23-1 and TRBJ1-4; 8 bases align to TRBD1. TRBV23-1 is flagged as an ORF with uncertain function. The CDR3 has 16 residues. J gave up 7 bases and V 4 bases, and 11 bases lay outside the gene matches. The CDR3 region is CASSRRNETGAEKLFF. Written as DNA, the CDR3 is TGCGCCAGCAGTCGCCGTAACGAGACAGGGGCTGAAAAACTGTTTTTT.

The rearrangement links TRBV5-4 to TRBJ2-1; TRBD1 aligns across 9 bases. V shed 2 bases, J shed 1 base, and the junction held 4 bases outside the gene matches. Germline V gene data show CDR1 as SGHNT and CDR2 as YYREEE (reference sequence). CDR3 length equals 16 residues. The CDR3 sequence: CASSFPGQGSYNEQFF. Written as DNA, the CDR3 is TGTGCCAGCAGCTTCCCGGGACAGGGTTCCTACAATGAGCAGTTCTTC.

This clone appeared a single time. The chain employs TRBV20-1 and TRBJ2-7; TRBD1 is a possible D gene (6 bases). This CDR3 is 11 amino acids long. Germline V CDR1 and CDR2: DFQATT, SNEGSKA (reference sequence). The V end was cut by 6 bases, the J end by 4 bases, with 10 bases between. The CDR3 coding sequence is TGCAGTGCCCACACAGGGTACGAGCAGTACTTC. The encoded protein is CSAHTGYEQYF.

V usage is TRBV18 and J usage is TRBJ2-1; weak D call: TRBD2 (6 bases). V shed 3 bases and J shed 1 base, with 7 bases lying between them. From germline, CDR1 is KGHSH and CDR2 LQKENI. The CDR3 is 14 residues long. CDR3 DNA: TGTGCCAGCTCACCGACTAGGTCCTACAATGAGCAGTTCTTC. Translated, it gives CASSPTRSYNEQFF.

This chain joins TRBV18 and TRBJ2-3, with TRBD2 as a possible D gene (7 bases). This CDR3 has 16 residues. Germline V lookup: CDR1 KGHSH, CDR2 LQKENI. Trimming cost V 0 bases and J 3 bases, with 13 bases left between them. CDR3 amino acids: CASSPPGLGTTDTQYF. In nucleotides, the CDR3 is TGTGCCAGCTCACCACCTGGACTAGGGACAACAGATACGCAGTATTTT.

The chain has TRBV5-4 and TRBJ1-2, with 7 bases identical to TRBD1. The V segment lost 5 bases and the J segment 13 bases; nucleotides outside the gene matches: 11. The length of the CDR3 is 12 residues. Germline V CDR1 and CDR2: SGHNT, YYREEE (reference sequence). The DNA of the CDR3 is TGTGCCAGCAGTATACCGGGACAGCCCCTCACCTTC. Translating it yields CASSIPGQPLTF.

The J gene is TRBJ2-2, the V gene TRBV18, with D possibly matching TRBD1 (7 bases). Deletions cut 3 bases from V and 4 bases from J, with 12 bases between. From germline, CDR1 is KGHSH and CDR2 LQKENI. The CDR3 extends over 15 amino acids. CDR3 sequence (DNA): TGTGCCAGCTCACCCCGACAGGGAGGCACCGGGGAGCTGTTTTTT. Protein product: CASSPRQGGTGELFF.

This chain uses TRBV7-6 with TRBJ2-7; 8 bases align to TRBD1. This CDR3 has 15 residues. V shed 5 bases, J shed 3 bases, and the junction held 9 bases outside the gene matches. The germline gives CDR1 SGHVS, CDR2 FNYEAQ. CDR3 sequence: CASSPRWGTGYEQYF. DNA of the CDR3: TGTGCCAGCAGCCCGCGGTGGGGGACAGGCTACGAGCAGTACTTC.

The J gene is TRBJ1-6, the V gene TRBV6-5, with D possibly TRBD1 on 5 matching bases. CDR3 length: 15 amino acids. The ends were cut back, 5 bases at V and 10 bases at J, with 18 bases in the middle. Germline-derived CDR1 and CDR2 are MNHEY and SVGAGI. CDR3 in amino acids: CASSLGGGAYSPLHF. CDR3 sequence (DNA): TGTGCCAGCAGTCTGGGGGGAGGGGCCTACTCACCCCTCCACTTT.

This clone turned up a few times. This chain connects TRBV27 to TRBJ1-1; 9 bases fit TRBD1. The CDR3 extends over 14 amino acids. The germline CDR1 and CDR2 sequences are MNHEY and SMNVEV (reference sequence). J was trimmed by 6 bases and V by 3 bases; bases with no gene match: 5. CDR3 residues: CASSFSRQGAEAFF. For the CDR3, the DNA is TGTGCCAGCAGTTTCAGCCGACAGGGGGCTGAAGCTTTCTTT.

The CDR3 protein is CAISEDSLVREQYF. CDR3 nucleotide sequence: TGTGCCATCAGTGAGGACAGCTTAGTGAGGGAGCAGTACTTC. This sequence joins TRBV10-3 and TRBJ2-7; possibly TRBD1 for D (5 bases). Trimming took 2 bases from V and 7 from J, leaving 15 bases between them. The CDR3 sequence is 14 residues long. Germline CDR1 is ENHRY and CDR2 is SYGVKD.

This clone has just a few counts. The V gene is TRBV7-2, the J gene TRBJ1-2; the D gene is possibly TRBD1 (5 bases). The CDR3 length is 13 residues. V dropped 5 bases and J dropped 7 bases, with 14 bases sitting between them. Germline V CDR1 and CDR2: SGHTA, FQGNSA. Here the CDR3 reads CASSAAAGLGYTF. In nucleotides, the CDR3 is TGTGCCAGCAGCGCCGCGGCAGGGCTTGGCTACACCTTC.

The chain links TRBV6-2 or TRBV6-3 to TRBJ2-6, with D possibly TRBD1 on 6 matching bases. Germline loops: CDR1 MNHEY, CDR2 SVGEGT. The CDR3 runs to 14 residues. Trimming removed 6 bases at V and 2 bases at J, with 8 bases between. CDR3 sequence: CASSSGAGANVLTF. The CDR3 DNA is TGTGCCAGCAGCTCAGGGGCTGGGGCCAACGTCCTGACTTTC.

The CDR3 is CASSQDTRSRSYNSPLHF. Written as DNA, the CDR3 is TGTGCCAGCAGCCAAGATACCAGGTCGCGTTCCTATAATTCACCCCTCCACTTT. The chain combines TRBV4-2 with TRBJ1-6; no clear D. V was pared by 0 bases and J by 1 base, with 13 bases between. Germline loops: CDR1 LGHNA, CDR2 YNFKEQ. CDR3 length: 18 amino acids.

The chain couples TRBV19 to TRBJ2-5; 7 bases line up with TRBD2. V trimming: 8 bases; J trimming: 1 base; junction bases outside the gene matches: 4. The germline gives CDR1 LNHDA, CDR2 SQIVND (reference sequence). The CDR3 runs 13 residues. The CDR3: CASATSFQETQYF. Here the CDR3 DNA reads TGTGCCAGTGCGACTAGCTTCCAAGAGACCCAGTACTTC.

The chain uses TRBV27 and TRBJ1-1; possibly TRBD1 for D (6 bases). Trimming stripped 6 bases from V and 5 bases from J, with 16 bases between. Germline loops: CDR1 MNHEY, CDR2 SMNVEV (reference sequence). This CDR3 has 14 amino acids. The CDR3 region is CASSHRAPETEAFF. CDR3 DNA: TGTGCCAGCAGCCACAGGGCCCCGGAGACTGAAGCTTTCTTT.

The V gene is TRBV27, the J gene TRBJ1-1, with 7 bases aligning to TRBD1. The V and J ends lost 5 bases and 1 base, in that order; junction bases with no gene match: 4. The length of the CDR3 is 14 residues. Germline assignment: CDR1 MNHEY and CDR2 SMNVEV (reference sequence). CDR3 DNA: TGTGCCAGCAGTCCGCGGACAGGGAACACTGAAGCTTTCTTT. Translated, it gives CASSPRTGNTEAFF.

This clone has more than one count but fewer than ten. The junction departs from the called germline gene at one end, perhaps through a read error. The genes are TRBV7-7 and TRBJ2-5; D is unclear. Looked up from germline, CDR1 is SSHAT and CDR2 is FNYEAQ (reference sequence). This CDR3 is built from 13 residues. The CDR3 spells CASSLSPWETQYF. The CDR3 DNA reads TGTGCTAGCAGCTTGAGTCCTTGGGAGACCCAGTACTTC.